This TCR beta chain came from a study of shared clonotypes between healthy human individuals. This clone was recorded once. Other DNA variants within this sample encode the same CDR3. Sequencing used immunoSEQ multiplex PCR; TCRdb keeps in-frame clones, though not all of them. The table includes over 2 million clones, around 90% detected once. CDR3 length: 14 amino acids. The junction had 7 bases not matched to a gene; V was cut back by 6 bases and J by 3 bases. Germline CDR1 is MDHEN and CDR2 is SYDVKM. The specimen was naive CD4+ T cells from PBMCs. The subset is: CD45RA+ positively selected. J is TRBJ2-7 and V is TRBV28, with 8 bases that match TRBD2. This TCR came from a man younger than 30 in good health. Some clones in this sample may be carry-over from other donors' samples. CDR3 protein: CASSPPGTSYEQYF. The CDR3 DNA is TGTGCCAGCAGCCCCCCGGGGACTAGCTACGAGCAGTACTTC.